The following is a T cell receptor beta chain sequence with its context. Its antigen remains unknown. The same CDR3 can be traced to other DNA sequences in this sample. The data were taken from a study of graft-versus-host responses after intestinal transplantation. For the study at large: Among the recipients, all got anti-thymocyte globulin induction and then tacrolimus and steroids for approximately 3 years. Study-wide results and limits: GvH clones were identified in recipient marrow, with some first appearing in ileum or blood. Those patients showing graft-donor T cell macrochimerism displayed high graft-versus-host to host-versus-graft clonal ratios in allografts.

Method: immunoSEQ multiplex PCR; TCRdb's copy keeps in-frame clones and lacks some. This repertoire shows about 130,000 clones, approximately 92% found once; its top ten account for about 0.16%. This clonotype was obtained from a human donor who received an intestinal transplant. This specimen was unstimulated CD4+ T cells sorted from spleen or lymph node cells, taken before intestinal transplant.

The DNA of the CDR3 is TGTGCCAGCAGCTTCGGGACAGGGGGCTCTGGGGCCAACGTCCTGACTTTC. It specifies CASSFGTGGSGANVLTF. The chain carries TRBV5-6 and TRBJ2-6, with TRBD1 matching over 11 bases. Germline CDR1 is SGHDT and CDR2 is YYEEEE. This CDR3 region has 17 residues. Losses at the gene ends were 2 bases for V and 0 bases for J; bases not matched to a gene: 1.